A selection of T cell receptor beta chains follows, all from one sample in a study of T-cell reconstitution after alpha-beta-depleted transplantation in children. TCRdb re-derived calls from the PCR reads in MiXCR, one entry per CDR3 protein. The sample contains some 250,000 distinct CDR3 sequences, around 12% of which appear only once. Sequencing was performed on PBMCs from the stem cell graft donor, taken from the stem cell graft. These receptors were collected from a human donor who donated a stem cell graft to a child with acute lymphoblastic leukemia. CDR3s include the opening cysteine and the closing phenylalanine or tryptophan. A D gene is named only where the DNA matches it firmly. For some rows the clone size is stated as once, few or many, or as a class when expanded; others skip it.

v_call,clone_size,d_call,j_call,cdr3_nt,cdr3_aa
TRBV5-1,many,TRBD2,TRBJ2-1,TGCGCCAGCAGCTTGGGCCCACCTAGCGGGAGGGGAAATGAGCAGTTCTTC,CASSLGPPSGRGNEQFF
TRBV6-5,many,-,TRBJ2-2,TGTGCCAGCAGTTATTTCCTGAACACCGGGGAGCTGTTTTTT,CASSYFLNTGELFF
TRBV6-1,many,-,TRBJ1-2,TGTGCCAGCAGCCTTAGGACAGCGAACTATGGCTACACCTTC,CASSLRTANYGYTF
TRBV5-5,many,TRBD2,TRBJ2-7,TGTGCCAGCAGGTCCGGGACTAGCGCAACCTACGAGCAGTACTTC,CASRSGTSATYEQYF
TRBV10-3,many,-,TRBJ1-5,TGTGCCATCGGCATAAATAATCAGCCCCAGCATTTT,CAIGINNQPQHF
TRBV20-1,many,-,TRBJ2-3,TGCAGTGCTAGAGATGGACAGCGGGGCTACACAGATACGCAGTATTTT,CSARDGQRGYTDTQYF
TRBV12-3/TRBV12-4,many,TRBD1,TRBJ1-1,TGTGCCACTGTGACAGGGGACTTATCCGCTTTCTTT,CATVTGDLSAFF
TRBV11-2,many,TRBD2,TRBJ2-1,TGTGCCAGCAGCTTAGGGGGGGGGACTAGCGGGAGGGAATCCTACAATGAGCAGTTCTTC,CASSLGGGTSGRESYNEQFF
TRBV19,-,-,TRBJ1-5,TGTGCCAGTAGTCCCGGGGCCCTCAATCAGCCCCAGCATTTT,CASSPGALNQPQHF
TRBV27,many,-,TRBJ2-1,TGTGCCAGCAGCCGTTATCCATTAAATGAGCAGTTCTTC,CASSRYPLNEQFF
TRBV7-9,many,-,TRBJ2-6,TGTGCCAGCAGCTTAGCCCCCGCAGGGGCTGGGGCCAACGTCCTGACTTTC,CASSLAPAGAGANVLTF
TRBV28,many,-,TRBJ2-1,TGTGCCAGCAGTTCCCTTGGGAATGAGCAGTTCTTC,CASSSLGNEQFF
TRBV6-1,many,-,TRBJ1-2,TGTGCCAGCGACAGGTCGCGAATCGCAGGCTACACCTTC,CASDRSRIAGYTF
TRBV7-9,many,TRBD1,TRBJ1-5,TGTGCCAGCAGCGTCGGGACAGGGGCTGCCCAGCCCCAGCATTTT,CASSVGTGAAQPQHF
TRBV20-1,many,TRBD2,TRBJ2-5,TGCAGTGCTAGTGAGAGTAGAGCGGGCTATAGCGGGAAATGGGAGACCCAGTACTTC,CSASESRAGYSGKWETQYF
TRBV5-1,many,-,TRBJ2-1,TGCGCCAGCAGCGTCGGGATCTACAATGAGCAGTTCTTC,CASSVGIYNEQFF
TRBV7-9,-,-,TRBJ2-1,TGTGCCAGCAGCCGCGTCGAGGGTAATGAGCAGTTCTTC,CASSRVEGNEQFF
TRBV20-1,many,-,TRBJ1-1,TGCAGTGCACCCCCAGGGCCCACTGAAGCTTTCTTT,CSAPPGPTEAFF
TRBV29-1,many,-,TRBJ1-5,TGCAGCGTCGCCGGGGAGGGGGGAAATCAGCCCCAGCATTTT,CSVAGEGGNQPQHF
TRBV29-1,many,-,TRBJ2-1,TGCAGCGTTGGATGGACTACCTACAATGAGCAGTTCTTC,CSVGWTTYNEQFF
TRBV9,many,TRBD2,TRBJ2-3,TGTGCCAGCAGCCTAGCGGGGCCGGATACGCAGTATTTT,CASSLAGPDTQYF
TRBV30,-,-,TRBJ2-3,TGTGCCTGGAGTACTAGGGAGACGCAGTATTTT,CAWSTRETQYF
TRBV19,-,-,TRBJ1-5,TGTGCCAGTAGTATGTTCGCCGGAGTCAATCAGCCCCAGCATTTT,CASSMFAGVNQPQHF
TRBV7-9,many,TRBD1,TRBJ2-5,TGTGCCAGCAGCGTGGGACAGGGAAAAGAAACCCAGTACTTC,CASSVGQGKETQYF
TRBV9,many,TRBD2,TRBJ2-1,TGTGCCAGCAGCGTAGAAGCGGGAGGCTACAATGAGCAGTTCTTC,CASSVEAGGYNEQFF
TRBV29-1,many,-,TRBJ1-2,TGCAGCGTTGAAAAAGGCATAGAGTATGAGGGCTACACCTTC,CSVEKGIEYEGYTF
TRBV20-1,many,TRBD1,TRBJ2-7,TGCAGTGCCAGACAGGGGGGTCGGTACGAGCAGTACTTC,CSARQGGRYEQYF
TRBV9,many,-,TRBJ1-6,TGTGCCAGCAGTTTGGACGTGAGCTCCTATAATTCACCCCTCCACTTT,CASSLDVSSYNSPLHF
TRBV6-5,many,-,TRBJ2-6,TGTGCCAGCAGTTCCTCTGGGGCCAACGTCCTGACTTTC,CASSSSGANVLTF
TRBV20-1,many,TRBD1,TRBJ2-1,TGCAGTGCTAGTGACAGGGGAGAAGACTACAATGAGCAGTTCTTC,CSASDRGEDYNEQFF
TRBV7-2,few,-,TRBJ1-3,TGTGCCAGCAGCCGACAGAGCTCTGGAAACACCATATATTTT,CASSRQSSGNTIYF
TRBV5-1,many,-,TRBJ2-7,TGCGCCAGCAGCTGGGGCCTAGAGGACGAGCAGTACTTC,CASSWGLEDEQYF
TRBV7-2,many,TRBD1,TRBJ1-2,TGTGCCAGCAGCTTCGGGGGGACAGGCTATGGCTACACCTTC,CASSFGGTGYGYTF
TRBV19,few,-,TRBJ2-7,TGTGCCAGCCGGGGTCATAACGAGCAGTACTTC,CASRGHNEQYF
TRBV20-1,many,-,TRBJ2-1,TGCAGTGCCGGCCCTAATGAGCAGTTCTTC,CSAGPNEQFF
TRBV18,-,TRBD1,TRBJ1-5,TGTGCCAGCTCACCAAAGGACAGGGACCAGCCCCAGCATTTT,CASSPKDRDQPQHF
TRBV29-1,many,-,TRBJ2-6,TGCAGCGTACCCTCGGGGCCGGGGGCCAACGTCCTGACTTTC,CSVPSGPGANVLTF
TRBV3-1,many,TRBD2,TRBJ2-2,TGTGCCAGCCTAGCGGCAGACACCGGGGAGCTGTTTTTT,CASLAADTGELFF
TRBV7-2,many,-,TRBJ1-1,TGTGCCAGCAGCCCCTTTCGGGGCTTCACTGAAGCTTTCTTT,CASSPFRGFTEAFF
TRBV20-1,many,TRBD2,TRBJ2-1,TGCAGTGCAAACCGGGACTATCCCTACAATGAGCAGTTCTTC,CSANRDYPYNEQFF
TRBV3-1,many,-,TRBJ2-7,TGTGCCAGCAGCCTGGGAGGGGGAAGCGAGCAGTACTTC,CASSLGGGSEQYF
TRBV7-2,many,-,TRBJ2-2,TGTGCCAGCTCAGAGCGATTCATGGGGGAGCTGTTTTTT,CASSERFMGELFF
TRBV25-1,-,-,TRBJ1-2,TGTGCCAGCAGTGAATTAGGTGGCTACACCTTC,CASSELGGYTF
TRBV5-1,many,-,TRBJ1-2,TGCGCCAGCAGCCCTGCCCGAACTAACTATGGCTACACCTTC,CASSPARTNYGYTF
TRBV20-1,many,-,TRBJ1-4,TGCAGTGCTACCAGGGGCCCTAATGAAAAACTGTTTTTT,CSATRGPNEKLFF
TRBV10-3,many,-,TRBJ2-2,TGTGCCATCAGTCTAGGGACGAACACCGGGGAGCTGTTTTTT,CAISLGTNTGELFF
TRBV6-2/TRBV6-3,many,-,TRBJ2-3,TGTGCCAGCGGGAGGACAGATACGCAGTATTTT,CASGRTDTQYF
TRBV28,-,-,TRBJ1-4,TGTGCCAGCAGTGCCCGACACGGGGCAACCACTAATGAAAAACTGTTTTTT,CASSARHGATTNEKLFF
TRBV12-3/TRBV12-4,many,TRBD1,TRBJ1-5,TGTGCCAGCAGTTTTGGGACAGCTAATCAGCCCCAGCATTTT,CASSFGTANQPQHF
TRBV12-3/TRBV12-4,many,-,TRBJ2-3,TGTGCCAGCAGTTCCCAGGCGGGACGCACAGATACGCAGTATTTT,CASSSQAGRTDTQYF
TRBV27,many,-,TRBJ2-1,TGTGCCAGCGGAGGAAGGAATGAGCAGTTCTTC,CASGGRNEQFF
TRBV6-1,many,-,TRBJ2-7,TGTGCCAGCCCCCGGACGGCGGATTGCTACGAGCAGTACTTC,CASPRTADCYEQYF
TRBV9,many,-,TRBJ2-3,TGTGCCAGCAGCCCGAGGGGGGGGAGGGAGGATACGCAGTATTTT,CASSPRGGREDTQYF
TRBV5-1,many,-,TRBJ2-3,TGCGCCAGCAGCTTACACCCTCGACAAGGCAGCACAGATACGCAGTATTTT,CASSLHPRQGSTDTQYF